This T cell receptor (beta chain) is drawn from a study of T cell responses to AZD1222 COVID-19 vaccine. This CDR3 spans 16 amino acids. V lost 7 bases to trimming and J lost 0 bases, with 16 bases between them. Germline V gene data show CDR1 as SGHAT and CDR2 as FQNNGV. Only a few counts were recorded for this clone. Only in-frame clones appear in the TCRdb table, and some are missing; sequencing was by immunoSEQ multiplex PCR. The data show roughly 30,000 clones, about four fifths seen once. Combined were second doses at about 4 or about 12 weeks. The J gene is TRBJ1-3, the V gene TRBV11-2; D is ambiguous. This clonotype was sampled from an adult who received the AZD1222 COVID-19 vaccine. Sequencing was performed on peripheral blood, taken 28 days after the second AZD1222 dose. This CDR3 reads CASTPLGSNSGNTIYF. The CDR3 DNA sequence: TGTGCCAGCACCCCTTTGGGCAGCAACTCTGGAAACACCATATATTTT.